Below are 3 T cell receptor beta chains sequenced from a single sample in a study of CD8 T cells in Susac syndrome. RNA in amounts of about 0.5 to 1 ug was reverse transcribed with random hexamers. TCRdb passed the immunoSEQ multiplex PCR reads through MiXCR, listing each CDR3 protein once. The table lists 250,000 to 300,000 distinct CDR3 sequences, 65% to 90% of them singletons. Input material: CD8+ T cells from PBMCs. These receptor sequences come from a human donor with multiple sclerosis.

The chain links TRBV7-8 to TRBJ2-1; D might be TRBD1 or TRBD2, each matching 5 bases. The germline gives CDR1 SGHVS, CDR2 FQNEAQ. Trimming took off 7 bases at V and 4 bases at J, with 11 bases between the two ends. The CDR3 has 13 amino acids. CDR3 DNA: TGTGCCAGCACCCTAGGGGAGTACAATGAGCAGTTCTTC. Encoded protein: CASTLGEYNEQFF. Drawing the rest from reference TRBV7-8 and TRBJ2-1, the complete variable domain is GAGVSQSPRYKVAKRGQDVALRCDPISGHVSLFWYQQALGQGPEFLTYFQNEAQLDKSGLPSDRFFAERPEGSVSTLKIQRTQQEDSAVYLCASTLGEYNEQFFGPGTRLTVL.

This clonotype occurred once. CDR3 in amino acids: CASSFRGQGAHTEAFF. DNA of the CDR3: TGTGCCAGCAGTTTCAGAGGACAGGGGGCGCATACTGAAGCTTTCTTT. The chain joins TRBV12-3 or TRBV12-4 to TRBJ1-1; TRBD1 matches 11 bases. J was trimmed by 5 bases and V by 3 bases; bases with no gene match: 8. The CDR3 runs 16 residues.

This clonotype has just one count. The J gene is TRBJ1-1, the V gene TRBV7-9; tentative D call: TRBD1 (5 bases). V dropped 1 base and J dropped 7 bases, with 19 bases sitting between them. Germline values: CDR1 SEHNR, CDR2 FQNEAQ (reference sequence). The length of the CDR3 is 16 residues. This CDR3 is CASSLGSPGLLDEAFF. The CDR3, as DNA: TGTGCCAGCAGCTTAGGGTCCCCAGGGTTACTCGATGAAGCTTTCTTT.